The entry below gives a single TCR beta chain sequence along with its context. CDR1 and CDR2 from the germline V gene are KGHSH and LQKENI. The CDR3 spans 15 residues. V lost 3 bases and J lost 9; bases outside the gene matches: 9. The data stem from a study of T-cell reconstitution after alpha-beta-depleted transplantation in children. Unique molecular identifiers featured in how the TCRbeta library was prepared. From the PCR reads, TCRdb called clonotypes with MiXCR, one entry per CDR3 protein. The table has under 450,000 distinct CDR3 sequences, less than 15% seen once. The chain employs TRBV18 and TRBJ1-5, with TRBD1 matching over 9 bases. Sequences were derived from PBMCs, sampled from the stem cell graft. The clonotype originates from a human donor who donated a stem cell graft to a child with Fanconi anemia. The CDR3 reads CASSPAGTGWRPQHF. DNA for the CDR3: TGTGCCAGCTCACCTGCTGGGACAGGGTGGAGGCCCCAGCATTTT.